A single sample gave rise to the 26 T cell receptor beta chains below, sequenced in a study of T cell repertoires in cytomegalovirus infection. TCRdb ran MiXCR on the reads and lists one entry per CDR3 protein. The data contain 28,000 or so distinct CDR3 sequences, under 20% of them singletons. Antigens for these TCRs are unknown. The source was CD8+ T cells from cultured PBMCs, collected from culture after CMV antigen stimulation. These receptors originate from a human donor in good health (CMV status not recorded). Some clones in this sample may be carry-over from other donors' samples.

In this sample, this clonotype turned up once. The chain is built from TRBV6-5 and TRBJ2-3; D not resolved. CDR1 is MNHEY and CDR2 is SVGAGI in the germline V gene. Trimming left V 5 bases short and J 5 bases short, with 11 bases between. This CDR3 is 13 amino acids long. As DNA, the CDR3 is TGTGCCAGCAGTGTCACTTGGCGAGATACGCAGTATTTT. Translating gives CASSVTWRDTQYF.

A few counts support this clonotype. The V and J genes are TRBV28 and TRBJ2-7, with D uncertain. Germline V CDR1 and CDR2: MDHEN, SYDVKM. The CDR3 sequence is 13 residues long. The V end was cut by 8 bases, the J end by 1 base, with 12 bases between. The chain's CDR3 is CASSTLSSYEQYF. CDR3 bases: TGTGCCAGCTCAACGCTCTCGTCCTACGAGCAGTACTTC.

The sample holds one count of this clonotype. The rearrangement links TRBV11-2 to TRBJ1-2, with a weak D call TRBD1 (5 bases). This CDR3 is built from 12 residues. The V end was cut by 3 bases, the J end by 4 bases, with 6 bases between. Germline V gene sequence: CDR1 SGHAT, CDR2 FQNNGV. This CDR3 is CASSLDTYGYTF. CDR3 nucleotides: TGTGCCAGCAGCTTGGACACCTATGGCTACACCTTC.

The chain has TRBV13 and TRBJ2-1; 15 bases are shared with TRBD2. The CDR3 has 15 amino acids. Germline V lookup: CDR1 PRHDT, CDR2 FYEKMQ (reference sequence). V lost 3 bases to trimming and J lost 7 bases; unmatched junction nucleotides: 1. In DNA, the CDR3 is TGTGCCAGCAGCTTGGGACTAGCGGGAGGTAATGAGCAGTTCTTC. Amino acid sequence: CASSLGLAGGNEQFF.

This clonotype was detected a few times. The CDR3 here is CASSLSSDRGYSYEQYF. The CDR3 coding sequence is TGTGCCAGCAGTTTATCGTCGGACAGGGGCTACTCCTACGAGCAGTACTTC. The V call is TRBV7-2, the J call TRBJ2-7, with 9 bases that match TRBD1. The CDR3 length is 17 residues. From germline, CDR1 is SGHTA and CDR2 FQGNSA. The ends lost 6 bases at V and 0 bases at J; junction bases unmatched: 12.

The genes are TRBV12-3 or TRBV12-4 and TRBJ2-3; D remains unclear. CDR3 length: 13 residues. The V end lost 3 bases, the J end lost 0 bases, and 4 bases lay between the germline ends. CDR3 region: CASSFISTDTQYF. CDR3 nucleotides: TGTGCCAGCAGTTTTATTAGCACAGATACGCAGTATTTT.

The rearrangement joins TRBV15 to TRBJ1-2; D is perhaps TRBD1 (5 bases). CDR1 is LNHNV and CDR2 is YYDKDF in the germline V gene (reference sequence). The ends were cut back, 0 bases at V and 4 bases at J, with 9 bases in the middle. The CDR3 extends over 14 amino acids. The CDR3 loop reads CATSRDRQIYGYTF. For the CDR3, the DNA is TGTGCCACCAGCAGAGATAGACAGATCTATGGCTACACCTTC.

The gene calls are TRBV7-9 and TRBJ2-1; unclear D gene. The germline CDR1 and CDR2 sequences are SEHNR and FQNEAQ (reference sequence). The V end was cut by 0 bases, the J end by 1 base, with 10 bases between. This CDR3 has 16 residues. This CDR3 is CASSLASGKSYNEQFF. CDR3 nucleotides: TGTGCCAGCAGCTTAGCCTCCGGAAAGTCCTACAATGAGCAGTTCTTC.

This rearrangement joins TRBV20-1 to TRBJ1-1; D might be TRBD1 (5 bases). The CDR3 totals 14 residues. Germline CDR1 DFQATT, CDR2 SNEGSKA (reference sequence). V lost 0 bases to trimming and J lost 5 bases, with 13 bases between them. The CDR3 sequence is CSARDPRGETEAFF. CDR3 sequence (DNA): TGCAGTGCTAGAGATCCGAGGGGAGAGACTGAAGCTTTCTTT.

This clonotype appeared a few times. J is TRBJ2-7 and V is TRBV7-6; possible D gene TRBD2, 6 bases. The CDR3 is made up of 14 amino acids. Between the trimmed V and J ends, which lost 4 bases and 0 bases, there was a span of 10 bases. Germline V gene data show CDR1 as SGHVS and CDR2 as FNYEAQ. CDR3 protein: CASSSWDFSYEQYF. DNA for the CDR3: TGTGCCAGCAGCTCCTGGGACTTCTCCTACGAGCAGTACTTC. Complete variable domain (other parts from reference TRBV7-6 and TRBJ2-7): GAGVSQSPRYKVTKRGQDVALRCDPISGHVSLYWYRQALGQGPEFLTYFNYEAQQDKSGLPNDRFSAERPEGSISTLTIQRTEQRDSAMYRCASSSWDFSYEQYFGPGTRLTVT.

Many counts were recorded for this clonotype. CDR3 coding DNA: TGTGCCAGCCAGATGAACCCGGGTCTATCAGAGACCCAGTACTTC. Amino acid sequence: CASQMNPGLSETQYF. The J gene is TRBJ2-5, the V gene TRBV6-5; D unresolved. V shed 8 bases and J shed 4 bases, with 20 bases lying between them. CDR1 is MNHEY, CDR2 SVGAGI, per germline. The CDR3 runs to 15 residues.

The J gene is TRBJ2-1, the V gene TRBV20-1; D is possibly TRBD2 (5 bases). CDR3 size: 16 residues. V lost 0 bases and J 5 bases, leaving 17 bases between the germline ends. Germline lookup yields CDR1 DFQATT and CDR2 SNEGSKA (reference sequence). CDR3 nucleotide sequence: TGCAGTGCTAGAGATCTCCCGGGAACGCCAAACAATGAGCAGTTCTTC. Its protein product is CSARDLPGTPNNEQFF.

This clonotype has just a few counts. The genes are TRBV12-3 or TRBV12-4 and TRBJ2-1; D unresolved. This CDR3 is built from 12 residues. Trimming took off 6 bases at V and 0 bases at J, with 3 bases between the two ends. The CDR3 nucleotides are TGTGCCAGCAGGATCTCCTACAATGAGCAGTTCTTC. Translated, it gives CASRISYNEQFF.

CDR3 region: CASSKTLYQETQYF. In DNA form, the CDR3 reads TGTGCCAGCAGTAAGACTCTGTACCAAGAGACCCAGTACTTC. This chain links TRBV3-1 with TRBJ2-5; D is unresolved. The CDR3 is made up of 14 amino acids. Germline assignment: CDR1 LGHDT and CDR2 YNNKEL (reference sequence). The V end lost 6 bases, the J end lost 0 bases, and 11 bases lay between the germline ends.

This chain joins TRBV5-6 and TRBJ1-6; 8 nucleotides agree with TRBD1. The V segment lost 2 bases and the J segment 4 bases; nucleotides outside the gene matches: 8. The CDR3 length is 17 residues. Germline V lookup: CDR1 SGHDT, CDR2 YYEEEE. CDR3 protein: CASSFQDREIYNSPLHF. The CDR3 DNA is TGTGCCAGCAGCTTTCAGGACAGGGAAATTTATAATTCACCCCTCCACTTT.

In its sample, this clonotype was seen a few times. The chain joins TRBV14 to TRBJ1-6; no firm D call. CDR1 SGHDN and CDR2 FVKESK come from the germline V gene. The CDR3 contains 14 residues. Trimming stripped 0 bases from V and 7 bases from J, with 7 bases between. DNA of the CDR3: TGTGCCAGCAGCCAAGAGGCCGGAAATTCACCCCTCCACTTT. Its translation is CASSQEAGNSPLHF.

The chain couples TRBV7-8 to TRBJ2-3; 8 nucleotides align to TRBD1. The germline V gene encodes CDR1 SGHVS and CDR2 FQNEAQ. The CDR3 covers 17 residues. The trim removed 4 bases at V and 2 bases at J, leaving 11 bases unmatched. CDR3 DNA: TGTGCCAGCAGCTCGGTGACAGGGGAGTTCCACACAGATACGCAGTATTTT. Translated, it gives CASSSVTGEFHTDTQYF.

This clonotype has more than one count but fewer than ten. The V gene is TRBV7-6, the J gene TRBJ1-2; 10 nucleotides line up with TRBD1. The CDR3 has 15 residues. Unmatched junction bases numbered 7, after V lost 5 bases and J lost 4 bases. In germline, CDR1 is SGHVS, CDR2 FNYEAQ. CDR3 amino acids: CASSPRTGGGYGYTF. The CDR3 coding sequence is TGTGCCAGCAGCCCCAGGACAGGGGGAGGCTATGGCTACACCTTC.

This clonotype was seen repeatedly, ten times or more. The genes are TRBV10-3 and TRBJ2-5, with a possible D match to TRBD2 (5 bases). Germline loops: CDR1 ENHRY, CDR2 SYGVKD. The CDR3 sequence is 13 residues long. V was shortened by 3 bases and J by 2 bases, with 7 bases between the two germline ends. Here the CDR3 reads CAISEREQETQYF. The CDR3, as DNA: TGTGCCATCAGTGAAAGGGAGCAAGAGACCCAGTACTTC.

This clonotype was detected only a few times. The V and J genes are TRBV7-9 and TRBJ2-7; D not certain. V was clipped by 7 bases and J by 3 bases, with 7 bases between them. Germline values: CDR1 SEHNR, CDR2 FQNEAQ (reference sequence). This CDR3 spans 11 amino acids. The CDR3 loop reads CASMYGYEQYF. The CDR3 bases are TGTGCCAGCATGTACGGCTACGAGCAGTACTTC.

This chain uses TRBV6-8 with TRBJ1-5; D not certain. Between the trimmed V and J ends, which lost 6 bases and 4 bases, there was a span of 13 bases. CDR3 length: 14 amino acids. From germline, CDR1 is MNHGY and CDR2 SAAAGT. As DNA, the CDR3 is TGTGCCAGCAGATGGCAACCGGTAAATCAGCCCCAGCATTTT. Translating gives CASRWQPVNQPQHF.

V is TRBV7-2 and J is TRBJ2-1, with 8 bases lining up with TRBD1. CDR1 SGHTA and CDR2 FQGNSA come from the germline V gene. The J segment lost 3 bases and the V segment lost 0 bases, leaving 4 bases of the junction unmatched. The CDR3 totals 16 residues. The CDR3 is CASSLASGQGYNEQFF. The CDR3 nucleotides are TGTGCCAGCAGCTTAGCTTCTGGACAGGGCTACAATGAGCAGTTCTTC.

V gene TRBV14 combines with J gene TRBJ1-2; 10 positions match TRBD1. Germline lookup yields CDR1 SGHDN and CDR2 FVKESK. CDR3 size: 13 residues. V was clipped by 5 bases and J by 6 bases; unmatched bases: 3. CDR3 amino acids: CASSVGTGDGYTF. The CDR3 DNA is TGTGCCAGCAGCGTTGGGACAGGGGATGGCTACACCTTC.

The sample holds a few counts of this clonotype. J is TRBJ2-3 and V is TRBV20-1; perhaps TRBD2 as D (6 bases). CDR1 DFQATT and CDR2 SNEGSKA come from the germline V gene (reference sequence). With 3 bases removed from V and 5 bases from J, the gap between germline ends came to 18 bases. There are 15 residues in the CDR3. CDR3 sequence (DNA): TGCAGTGCTAGTCTTGCCCGGGAGCTTGTAGATACGCAGTATTTT. Translated: CSASLARELVDTQYF.

This clonotype was seen more than once but under ten times. The V and J genes are TRBV12-3 or TRBV12-4 and TRBJ2-7; TRBD1 matches at 8 bases. V shed 6 bases, J shed 2 bases, and the junction held 9 bases outside the gene matches. CDR3 length: 15 amino acids. This CDR3 reads CASSPYPTGAYEQYF. CDR3 nucleotides: TGTGCCAGCAGCCCATACCCGACAGGGGCCTACGAGCAGTACTTC.

The J gene is TRBJ2-1, the V gene TRBV27; 7 bases line up with TRBD2. J gave up 4 bases and V 7 bases, and 10 bases lay outside the gene matches. The CDR3 contains 15 residues. Germline V lookup: CDR1 MNHEY, CDR2 SMNVEV (reference sequence). The CDR3 nucleotides read TGTGCCAGCACAAGCGGGAACGGGATGTACAATGAGCAGTTCTTC. Translated, it gives CASTSGNGMYNEQFF.